The sequence of this TCR beta chain was determined in a study of CD8+ T cells in alopecia areata. A few counts support this clone. The germline V gene has CDR1 SQVTM and CDR2 ANQGSEA. This CDR3 is 12 amino acids long. The V gene end was trimmed by 8 bases and the J gene end by 7 bases; junction bases not matched to a gene: 11. RNA was extracted and reverse transcribed into cDNA as the sequencing template. The data were produced by immunoSEQ multiplex PCR, yet TCRdb's version contains in-frame clones alone and is incomplete. The sample carries approximately 150,000 clones, 50% to 60% recorded once. The authors sorted CD4+ and CD8+ T cells from PBMCs.

Material: CD4+ T cells sorted from blood. This TCR was recovered from a human donor in good health. The genes are TRBV29-1 and TRBJ2-7, with TRBD2 matching over 7 bases. The CDR3 region has the DNA TGCAGCTCCCGGACGGGGAGGGGAGAGCAGTACTTC. Encoded protein: CSSRTGRGEQYF.